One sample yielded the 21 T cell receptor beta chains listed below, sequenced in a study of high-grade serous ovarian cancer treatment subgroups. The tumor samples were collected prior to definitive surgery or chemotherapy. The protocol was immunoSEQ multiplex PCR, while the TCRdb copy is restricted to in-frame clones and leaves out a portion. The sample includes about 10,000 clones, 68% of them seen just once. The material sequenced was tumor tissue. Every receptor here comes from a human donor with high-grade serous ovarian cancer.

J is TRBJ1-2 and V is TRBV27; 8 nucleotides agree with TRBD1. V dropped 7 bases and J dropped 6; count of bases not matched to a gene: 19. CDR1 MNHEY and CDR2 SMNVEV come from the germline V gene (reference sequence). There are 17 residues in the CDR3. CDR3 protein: CASTSSGGDVSRDGYTF. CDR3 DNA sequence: TGTGCCAGCACTTCCTCAGGGGGCGACGTCTCAAGGGATGGCTACACCTTC.

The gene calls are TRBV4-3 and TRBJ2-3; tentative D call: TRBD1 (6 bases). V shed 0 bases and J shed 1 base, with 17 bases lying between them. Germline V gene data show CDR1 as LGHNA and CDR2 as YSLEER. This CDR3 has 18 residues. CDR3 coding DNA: TGCGCCAGCAGCCAAGATCCTGGTGGGGGCGGTGGCACAGATACGCAGTATTTT. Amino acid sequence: CASSQDPGGGGGTDTQYF.

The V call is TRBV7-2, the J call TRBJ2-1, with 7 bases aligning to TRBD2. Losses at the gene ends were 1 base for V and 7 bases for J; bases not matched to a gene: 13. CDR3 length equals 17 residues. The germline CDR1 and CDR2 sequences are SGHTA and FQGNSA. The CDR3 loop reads CASSLVGRGLERNEQFF. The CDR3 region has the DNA TGTGCCAGCAGCTTAGTGGGCCGAGGACTAGAGAGGAATGAGCAGTTCTTC.

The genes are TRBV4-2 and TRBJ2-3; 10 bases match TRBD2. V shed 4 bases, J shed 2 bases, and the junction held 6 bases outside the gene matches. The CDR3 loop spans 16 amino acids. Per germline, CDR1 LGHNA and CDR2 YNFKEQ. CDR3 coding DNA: TGTGCCAGCAGCCTATCAGCGGGAGGGTACACAGATACGCAGTATTTT. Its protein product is CASSLSAGGYTDTQYF.

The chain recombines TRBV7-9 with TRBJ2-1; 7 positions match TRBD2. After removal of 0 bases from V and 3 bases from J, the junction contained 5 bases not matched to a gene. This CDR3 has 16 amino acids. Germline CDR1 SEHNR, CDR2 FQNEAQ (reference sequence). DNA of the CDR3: TGTGCCAGCAGCTTAGCGGGTGGGAGGGTCTACAATGAGCAGTTCTTC. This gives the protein CASSLAGGRVYNEQFF.

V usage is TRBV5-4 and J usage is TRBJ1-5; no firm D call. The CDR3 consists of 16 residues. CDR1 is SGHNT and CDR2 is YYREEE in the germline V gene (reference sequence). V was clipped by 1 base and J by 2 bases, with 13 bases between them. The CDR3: CASSLWPNFGNQPQHF. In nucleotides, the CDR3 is TGTGCCAGCAGCTTGTGGCCTAACTTCGGCAATCAGCCCCAGCATTTT. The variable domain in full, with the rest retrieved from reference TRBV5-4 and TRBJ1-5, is ETGVTQSPTHLIKTRGQQVTLRCSSQSGHNTVSWYQQALGQGPQFIFQYYREEENGRGNFPPRFSGLQFPNYSSELNVNALELDDSALYLCASSLWPNFGNQPQHFGDGTRLSIL.

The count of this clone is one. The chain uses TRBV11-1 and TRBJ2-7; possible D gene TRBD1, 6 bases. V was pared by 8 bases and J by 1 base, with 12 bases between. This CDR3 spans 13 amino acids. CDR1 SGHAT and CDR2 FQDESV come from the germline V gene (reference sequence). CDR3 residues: CASGGHQSYEQYF. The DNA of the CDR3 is TGTGCCAGCGGGGGACACCAATCCTACGAGCAGTACTTC. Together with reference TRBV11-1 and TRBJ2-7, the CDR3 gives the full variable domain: EAEVAQSPRYKITEKSQAVAFWCDPISGHATLYWYRQILGQGPELLVQFQDESVVDDSQLPKDRFSAERLKGVDSTLKIQPAELGDSAMYLCASGGHQSYEQYFGPGTRLTVT.

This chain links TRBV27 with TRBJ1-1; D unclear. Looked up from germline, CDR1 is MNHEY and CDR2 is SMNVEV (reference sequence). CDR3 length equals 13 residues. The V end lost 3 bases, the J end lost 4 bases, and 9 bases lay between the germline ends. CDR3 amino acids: CASSFRSFTEAFF. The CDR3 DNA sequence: TGTGCCAGCAGTTTCAGGAGTTTCACTGAAGCTTTCTTT.

The DNA of the CDR3 is TGTGCCAGCAGCCTTGGGGGGGAGTTCCTGCCCCAGCATTTT. This gives the protein CASSLGGEFLPQHF. This chain connects TRBV5-6 to TRBJ1-5; tentative D call: TRBD1 (5 bases). The CDR3 consists of 14 residues. The V end was cut by 4 bases, the J end by 9 bases, with 17 bases between. Germline loops: CDR1 SGHDT, CDR2 YYEEEE.

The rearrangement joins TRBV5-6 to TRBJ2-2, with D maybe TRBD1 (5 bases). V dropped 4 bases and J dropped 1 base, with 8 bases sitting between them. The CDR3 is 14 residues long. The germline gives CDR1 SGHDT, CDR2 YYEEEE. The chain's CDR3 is CASSLDMNTGELFF. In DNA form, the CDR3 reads TGTGCCAGCAGCCTGGACATGAACACCGGGGAGCTGTTTTTT.

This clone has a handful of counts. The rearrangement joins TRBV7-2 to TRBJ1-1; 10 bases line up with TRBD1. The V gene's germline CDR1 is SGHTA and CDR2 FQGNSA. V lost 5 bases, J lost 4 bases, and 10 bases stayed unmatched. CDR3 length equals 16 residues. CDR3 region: CASSTRDRGFGTEAFF. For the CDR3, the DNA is TGTGCCAGCAGCACCCGGGACAGGGGTTTCGGCACTGAAGCTTTCTTT.

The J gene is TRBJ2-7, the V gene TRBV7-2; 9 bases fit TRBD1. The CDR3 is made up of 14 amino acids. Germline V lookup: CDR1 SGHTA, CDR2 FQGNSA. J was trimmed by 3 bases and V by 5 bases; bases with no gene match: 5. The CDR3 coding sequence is TGTGCCAGCAGCCAAGGGACAGGGTTCTACGAGCAGTACTTC. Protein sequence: CASSQGTGFYEQYF.

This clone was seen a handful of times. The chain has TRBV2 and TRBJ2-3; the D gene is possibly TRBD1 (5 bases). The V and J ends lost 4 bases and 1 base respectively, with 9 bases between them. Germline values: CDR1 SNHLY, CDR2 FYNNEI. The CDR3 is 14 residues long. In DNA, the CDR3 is TGTGCCAGCAGTGGGCAGGGTCGCACAGATACGCAGTATTTT. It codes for CASSGQGRTDTQYF.

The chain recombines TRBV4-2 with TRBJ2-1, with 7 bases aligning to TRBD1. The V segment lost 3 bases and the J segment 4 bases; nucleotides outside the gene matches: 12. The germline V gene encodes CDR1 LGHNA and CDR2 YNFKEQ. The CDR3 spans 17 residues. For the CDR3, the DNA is TGTGCCAGCAGCCAGGAATCCGGGACAGCCTTTTACAATGAGCAGTTCTTC. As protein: CASSQESGTAFYNEQFF.

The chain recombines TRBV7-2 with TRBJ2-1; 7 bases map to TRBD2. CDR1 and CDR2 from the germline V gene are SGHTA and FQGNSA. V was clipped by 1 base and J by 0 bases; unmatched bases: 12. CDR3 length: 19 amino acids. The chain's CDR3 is CASSLGLELAGPSYNEQFF. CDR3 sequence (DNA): TGTGCCAGCAGCTTAGGTCTGGAGTTAGCGGGTCCCTCCTACAATGAGCAGTTCTTC.

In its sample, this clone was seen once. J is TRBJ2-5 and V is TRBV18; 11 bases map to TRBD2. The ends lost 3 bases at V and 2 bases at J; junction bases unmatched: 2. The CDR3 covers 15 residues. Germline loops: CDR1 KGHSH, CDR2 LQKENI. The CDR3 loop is CASSPGLAVQETQYF. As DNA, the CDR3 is TGTGCCAGCTCACCGGGACTAGCGGTACAAGAGACCCAGTACTTC.

CDR3 amino acids: CASSPGGFQETQYF. The CDR3 DNA follows: TGTGCCAGCAGCCCAGGGGGTTTTCAAGAGACCCAGTACTTC. The genes are TRBV7-2 and TRBJ2-5; 7 nucleotides match TRBD1. CDR3 length: 14 residues. Germline V gives CDR1 SGHTA, CDR2 FQGNSA. The V segment lost 5 bases and the J segment 2 bases; nucleotides outside the gene matches: 5.

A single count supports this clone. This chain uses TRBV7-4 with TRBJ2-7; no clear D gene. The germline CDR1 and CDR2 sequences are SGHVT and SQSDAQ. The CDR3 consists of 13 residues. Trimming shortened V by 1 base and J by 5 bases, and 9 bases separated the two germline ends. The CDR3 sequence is CASSLGKPHEQYF. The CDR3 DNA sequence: TGTGCCAGCAGCTTAGGTAAGCCCCACGAGCAGTACTTC. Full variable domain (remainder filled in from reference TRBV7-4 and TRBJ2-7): GAGVSQSPRYKVAKRGRDVALRCDSISGHVTLYWYRQTLGQGSEVLTYSQSDAQRDKSGRPSGRFSAERPERSVSTLKIQRTEQGDSAVYLCASSLGKPHEQYFGPGTRLTVT.

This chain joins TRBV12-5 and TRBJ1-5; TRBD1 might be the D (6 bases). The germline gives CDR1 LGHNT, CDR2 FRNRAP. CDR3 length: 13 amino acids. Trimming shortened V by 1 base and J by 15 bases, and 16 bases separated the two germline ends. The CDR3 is CASGLGGQPPWHF. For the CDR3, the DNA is TGTGCTAGTGGTTTGGGCGGACAGCCGCCATGGCATTTT.

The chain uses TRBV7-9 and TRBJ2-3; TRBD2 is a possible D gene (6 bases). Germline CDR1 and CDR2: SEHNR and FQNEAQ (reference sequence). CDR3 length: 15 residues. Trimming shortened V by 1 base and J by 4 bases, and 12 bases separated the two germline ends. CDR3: CASSLGGGGADTQYF. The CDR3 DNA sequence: TGTGCCAGCAGCTTAGGGGGAGGAGGCGCAGATACGCAGTATTTT.

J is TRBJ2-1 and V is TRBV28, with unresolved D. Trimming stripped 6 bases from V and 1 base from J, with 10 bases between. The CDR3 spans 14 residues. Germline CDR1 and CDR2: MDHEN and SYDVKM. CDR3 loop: CASSLSRSYNEQFF. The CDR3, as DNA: TGTGCCAGCAGCCTTTCGAGGTCCTACAATGAGCAGTTCTTC.